This T cell receptor beta chain was sequenced for a study of OX40 agonist ivuxolimab in advanced cancers. The CDR3 contains 17 residues. Germline values: CDR1 ENHRY, CDR2 SYGVKD. Assay: immunoSEQ multiplex PCR; the TCRdb copy retains only in-frame clones and omits some. The sample has tens of thousands of clones, 90% to 95% seen once; the top ten hold around 1.1%. About this clone itself: Compared with germline, one end of the junction differs, possibly owing to a read error.

The starting material was CD4+ or CD8+ T cells sorted from blood, obtained in a trial of the OX40 agonist ivuxolimab. The chain couples TRBV10-3 to TRBJ2-2; possible D gene TRBD2, 5 bases. The receptor comes from an adult with an advanced solid tumor such as melanoma, head and neck, liver or kidney cancer. In DNA form, the CDR3 reads TGTGCCATCAGCGAGTCCCAACTAGGGATCAACACCGGGGAGCTGTTTTTT. Its protein product is CAISESQLGINTGELFF.